This TCR beta chain was observed in a study of T cells in Graves' hyperthyroidism and ophthalmopathy. Note on this clonotype: Its specificity is not known.

RNA transcripts yielded amplified TCR beta CDR3 regions. First-round RT-PCR with HTBI primers amplified the TCR CDR3 region. Via MiXCR, TCRdb re-called the multiplex PCR reads, giving one row per CDR3 protein. The top ten clones hold more than 11% of a sample with a few hundred thousand distinct CDR3 sequences, 11% to 15% of them seen once. V shed 8 bases and J shed 3 bases, with 17 bases lying between them. From germline, CDR1 is MDHEN and CDR2 SYDVKM. This CDR3 is 14 amino acids long. General study findings and limits: The model forecast ophthalmopathy, anticipating it by a median approximately 7 months before onset. Blood shared most expanded thyroid clonotypes above 0.001. A model using 13 V-J features told ophthalmopathy apart from stable hyperthyroidism.

The sample comprised blood. This clonotype was obtained from a middle-aged woman with Graves' hyperthyroidism. The rearrangement links TRBV28 to TRBJ2-7; tentatively, D is TRBD1 or TRBD2 (6 bases each). CDR3 in DNA: TGTGCCAGCTCCGAGGAGGGGGGCCACTACGAGCAGTACTTC. Its translation: CASSEEGGHYEQYF.